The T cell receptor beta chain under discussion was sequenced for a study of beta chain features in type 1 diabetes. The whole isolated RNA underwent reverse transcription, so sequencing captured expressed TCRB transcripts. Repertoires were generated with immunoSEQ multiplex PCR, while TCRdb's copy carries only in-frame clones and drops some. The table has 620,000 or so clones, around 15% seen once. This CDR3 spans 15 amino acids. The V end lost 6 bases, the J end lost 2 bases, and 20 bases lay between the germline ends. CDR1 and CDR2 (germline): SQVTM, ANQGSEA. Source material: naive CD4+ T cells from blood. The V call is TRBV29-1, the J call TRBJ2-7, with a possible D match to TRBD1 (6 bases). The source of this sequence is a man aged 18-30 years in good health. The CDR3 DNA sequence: TGCAGCGTCCGCTATTACAGGGCTATTGCCTACGAGCAGTACTTC. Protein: CSVRYYRAIAYEQYF.